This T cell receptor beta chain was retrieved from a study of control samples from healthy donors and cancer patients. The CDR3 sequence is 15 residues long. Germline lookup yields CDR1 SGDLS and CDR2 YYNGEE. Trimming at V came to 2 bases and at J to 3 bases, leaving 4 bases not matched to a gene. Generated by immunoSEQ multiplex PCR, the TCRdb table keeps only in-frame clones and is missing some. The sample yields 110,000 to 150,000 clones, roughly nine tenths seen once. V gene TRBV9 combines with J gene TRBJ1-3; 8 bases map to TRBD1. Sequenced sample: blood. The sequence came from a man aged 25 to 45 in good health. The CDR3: CASSVDRVSGNTIYF. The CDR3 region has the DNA TGTGCCAGCAGCGTGGACAGGGTTAGTGGAAACACCATATATTTT.